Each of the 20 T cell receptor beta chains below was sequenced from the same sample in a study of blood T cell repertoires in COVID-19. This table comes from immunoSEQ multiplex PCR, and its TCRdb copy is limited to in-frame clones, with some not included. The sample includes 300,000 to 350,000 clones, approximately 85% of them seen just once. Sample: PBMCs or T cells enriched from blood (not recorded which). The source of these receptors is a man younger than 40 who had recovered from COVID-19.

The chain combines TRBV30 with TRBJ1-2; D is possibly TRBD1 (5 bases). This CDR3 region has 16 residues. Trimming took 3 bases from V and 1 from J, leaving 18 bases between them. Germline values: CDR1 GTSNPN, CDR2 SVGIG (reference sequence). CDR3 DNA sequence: TGTGCCTGGAGGGAGACCTCGGGACTGATTAACTATGGCTACACCTTC. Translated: CAWRETSGLINYGYTF.

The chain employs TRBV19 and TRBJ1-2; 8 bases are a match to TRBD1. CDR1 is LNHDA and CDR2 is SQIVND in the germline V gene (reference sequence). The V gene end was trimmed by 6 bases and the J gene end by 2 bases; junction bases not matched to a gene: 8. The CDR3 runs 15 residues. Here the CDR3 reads CASRWGTGVNYGYTF. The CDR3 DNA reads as TGTGCCAGTAGGTGGGGGACAGGAGTGAACTATGGCTACACCTTC.

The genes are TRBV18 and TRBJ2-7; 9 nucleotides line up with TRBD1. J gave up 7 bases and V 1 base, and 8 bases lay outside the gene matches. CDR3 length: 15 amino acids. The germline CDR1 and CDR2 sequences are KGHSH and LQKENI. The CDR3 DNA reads TGTGCCAGCTCACCACAAGGGACAGGGATGTTTGAGCAGTACTTC. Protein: CASSPQGTGMFEQYF.

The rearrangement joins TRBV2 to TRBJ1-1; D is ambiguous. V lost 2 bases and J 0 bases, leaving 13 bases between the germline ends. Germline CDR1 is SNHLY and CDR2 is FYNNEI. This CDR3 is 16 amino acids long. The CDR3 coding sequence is TGTGCCAGCAGTGAAACTAGGCTTGAACTGAACACTGAAGCTTTCTTT. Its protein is CASSETRLELNTEAFF.

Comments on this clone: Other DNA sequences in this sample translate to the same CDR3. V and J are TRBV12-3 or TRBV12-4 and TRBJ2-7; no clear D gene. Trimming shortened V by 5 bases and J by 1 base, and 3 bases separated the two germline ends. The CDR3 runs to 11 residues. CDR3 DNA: TGTGCCAGCAGTCCTTCCTACGAGCAGTACTTC. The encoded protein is CASSPSYEQYF.

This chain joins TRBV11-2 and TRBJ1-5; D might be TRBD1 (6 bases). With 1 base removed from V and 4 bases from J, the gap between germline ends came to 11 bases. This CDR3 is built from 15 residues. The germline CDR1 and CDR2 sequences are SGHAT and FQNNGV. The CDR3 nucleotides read TGTGCCAGCAGCTTAGGGCCAGGGGTTAATCAGCCCCAGCATTTT. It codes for CASSLGPGVNQPQHF. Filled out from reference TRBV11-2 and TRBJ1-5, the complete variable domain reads EAGVAQSPRYKIIEKRQSVAFWCNPISGHATLYWYQQILGQGPKLLIQFQNNGVVDDSQLPKDRFSAERLKGVDSTLKIQPAKLEDSAVYLCASSLGPGVNQPQHFGDGTRLSIL.

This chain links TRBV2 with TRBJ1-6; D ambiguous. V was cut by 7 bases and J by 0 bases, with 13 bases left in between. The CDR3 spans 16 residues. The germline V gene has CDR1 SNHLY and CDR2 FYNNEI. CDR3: CASTRFRSSYNSPLHF. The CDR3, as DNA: TGTGCCAGCACTAGATTTAGGAGCTCCTATAATTCACCCCTCCACTTT.

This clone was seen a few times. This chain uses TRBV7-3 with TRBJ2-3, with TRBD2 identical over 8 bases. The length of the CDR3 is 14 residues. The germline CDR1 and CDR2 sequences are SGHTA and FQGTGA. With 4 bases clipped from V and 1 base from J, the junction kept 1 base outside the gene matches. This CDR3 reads CASSSAGGTDTQYF. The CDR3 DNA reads TGTGCCAGCAGCTCAGCGGGGGGCACAGATACGCAGTATTTT.

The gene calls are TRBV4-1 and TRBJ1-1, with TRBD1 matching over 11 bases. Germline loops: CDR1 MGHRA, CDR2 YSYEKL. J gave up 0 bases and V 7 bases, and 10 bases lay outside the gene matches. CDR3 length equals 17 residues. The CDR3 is CASTGGRTGGLNTEAFF. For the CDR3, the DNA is TGCGCCAGCACAGGAGGCAGGACAGGGGGCTTGAACACTGAAGCTTTCTTT.

The CDR3 nucleotides are TGCGCCAGCAGCCAAGACGGCCAGGGCTGGAATGAGCAGTTCTTC. This translates into CASSQDGQGWNEQFF. The chain has TRBV4-1 and TRBJ2-1; TRBD1 is a possible D gene (5 bases). Per germline, CDR1 MGHRA and CDR2 YSYEKL. The CDR3 covers 15 residues. Trimming cost V 0 bases and J 7 bases, with 13 bases left between them.

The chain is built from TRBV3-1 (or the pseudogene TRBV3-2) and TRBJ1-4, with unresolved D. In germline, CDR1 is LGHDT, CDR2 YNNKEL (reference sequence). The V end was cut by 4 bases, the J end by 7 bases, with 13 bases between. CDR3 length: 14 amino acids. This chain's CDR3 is CASSPAGLGEKLFF. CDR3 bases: TGTGCCAGCAGCCCAGCAGGCTTAGGTGAAAAACTGTTTTTT.

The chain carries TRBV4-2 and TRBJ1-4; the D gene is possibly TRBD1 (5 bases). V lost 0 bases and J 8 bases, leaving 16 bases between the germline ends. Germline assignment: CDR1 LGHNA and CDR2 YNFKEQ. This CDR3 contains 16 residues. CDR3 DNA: TGTGCCAGCAGCCAAGATATCGGTGGGGGAGGGGAAAAACTGTTTTTT. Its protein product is CASSQDIGGGGEKLFF.

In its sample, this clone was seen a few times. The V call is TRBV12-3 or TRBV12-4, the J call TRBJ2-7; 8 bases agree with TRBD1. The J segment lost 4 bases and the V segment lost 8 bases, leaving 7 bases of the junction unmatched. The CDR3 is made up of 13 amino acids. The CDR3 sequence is CASSRGRQYEQYF. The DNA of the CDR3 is TGTGCCAGCTCCAGGGGGCGCCAATACGAGCAGTACTTC.

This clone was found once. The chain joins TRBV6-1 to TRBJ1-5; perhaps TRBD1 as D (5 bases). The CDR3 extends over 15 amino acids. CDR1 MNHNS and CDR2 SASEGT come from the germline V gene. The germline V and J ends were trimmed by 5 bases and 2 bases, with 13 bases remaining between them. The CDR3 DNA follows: TGTGCCAGCAGTAATCAGGGAGGGGGCAATCAGCCCCAGCATTTT. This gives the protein CASSNQGGGNQPQHF.

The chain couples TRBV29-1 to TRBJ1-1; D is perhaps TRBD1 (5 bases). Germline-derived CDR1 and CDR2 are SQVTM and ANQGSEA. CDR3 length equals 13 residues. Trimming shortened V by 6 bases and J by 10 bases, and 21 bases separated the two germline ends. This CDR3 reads CSVRPSDGGRAFF. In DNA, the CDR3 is TGCAGCGTAAGACCTTCGGACGGGGGAAGAGCTTTCTTT. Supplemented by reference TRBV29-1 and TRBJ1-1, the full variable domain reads SAVISQKPSRDICQRGTSLTIQCQVDSQVTMMFWYRQQPGQSLTLIATANQGSEATYESGFVIDKFPISRPNLTFSTLTVSNMSPEDSSIYLCSVRPSDGGRAFFGQGTRLTVV.

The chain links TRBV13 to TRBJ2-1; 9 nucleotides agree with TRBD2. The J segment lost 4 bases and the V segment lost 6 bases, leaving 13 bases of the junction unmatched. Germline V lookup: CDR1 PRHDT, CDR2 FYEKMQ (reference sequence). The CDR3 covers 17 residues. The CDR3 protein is CASRNRSGGLLYNEQFF. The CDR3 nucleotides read TGTGCCAGCAGAAACCGTAGCGGGGGTCTCCTTTACAATGAGCAGTTCTTC.

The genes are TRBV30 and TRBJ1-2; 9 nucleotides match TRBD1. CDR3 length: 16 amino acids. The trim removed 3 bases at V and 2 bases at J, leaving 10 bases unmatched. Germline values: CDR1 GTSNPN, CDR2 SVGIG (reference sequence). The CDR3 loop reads CAWSLHGGTGNYGYTF. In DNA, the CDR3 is TGTGCCTGGAGCCTTCACGGCGGGACAGGGAACTATGGCTACACCTTC. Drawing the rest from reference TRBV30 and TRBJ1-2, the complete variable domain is SQTIHQWPATLVQPVGSPLSLECTVEGTSNPNLYWYRQAAGRGLQLLFYSVGIGQISSEVPQNLSASRPQDRQFILSSKKLLLSDSGFYLCAWSLHGGTGNYGYTFGSGTRLTVV.

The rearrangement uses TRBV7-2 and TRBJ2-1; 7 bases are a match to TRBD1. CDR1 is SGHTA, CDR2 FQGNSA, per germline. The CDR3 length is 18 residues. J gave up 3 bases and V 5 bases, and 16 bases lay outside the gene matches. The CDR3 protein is CASSVYYRGRRGYNEQFF. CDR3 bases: TGTGCCAGCAGCGTATATTACAGGGGCCGTCGAGGCTACAATGAGCAGTTCTTC.

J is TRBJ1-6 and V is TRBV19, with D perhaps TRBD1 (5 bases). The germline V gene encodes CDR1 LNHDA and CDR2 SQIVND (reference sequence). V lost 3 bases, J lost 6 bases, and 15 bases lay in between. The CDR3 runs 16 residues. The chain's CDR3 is CASSMGGSGINSPLHF. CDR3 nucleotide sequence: TGTGCCAGTAGTATGGGGGGGTCGGGGATTAATTCACCCCTCCACTTT.

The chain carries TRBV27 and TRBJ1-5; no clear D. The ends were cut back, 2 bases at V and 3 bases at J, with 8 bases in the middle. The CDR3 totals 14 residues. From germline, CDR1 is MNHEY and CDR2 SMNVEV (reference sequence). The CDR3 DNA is TGTGCCAGCAGTTTAATCGGGTCCAATCAGCCCCAGCATTTT. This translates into CASSLIGSNQPQHF.